This T cell receptor (beta chain) was recovered during a study of blood T cell repertoires in COVID-19. Study overall: Samples came from the United States, Italy and Spain, spanning acute and convalescent COVID-19. PBMCs, B-cell-depleted T cells, or T cells provided the cDNA or gDNA that made up the material.

As originally analysed: Reference gene primer amplification gave estimated nucleated cell counts. Assay: immunoSEQ multiplex PCR; the TCRdb copy retains only in-frame clones and omits some. V and J calls and clone size are given by that table; D and trimming were obtained from the DNA. The profile shows over 130,000 clones, roughly 86% of them singletons. Participants were aged roughly 18 to 90 years, lived in some 23 US areas, and enrolled virtually. Trimming took off 3 bases at V and 4 bases at J, with 7 bases between the two ends. The CDR3 sequence is 13 residues long. CDR1 is SGHDN, CDR2 FVKESK, per germline.

The sequenced sample consisted of PBMCs or T cells enriched from blood (not recorded which). The chain joins TRBV14 to TRBJ2-1; no clear D. This TCR came from a woman aged 45 to 65 with acute COVID-19. The CDR3 loop is CASSHEAYNEQFF. In DNA form, the CDR3 reads TGTGCCAGCAGCCATGAGGCTTACAATGAGCAGTTCTTC. Looking up the rest from reference TRBV14 and TRBJ2-1 gives the full variable domain: EAGVTQFPSHSVIEKGQTVTLRCDPISGHDNLYWYRRVMGKEIKFLLHFVKESKQDESGMPNNRFLAERTGGTYSTLKVQPAELEDSGVYFCASSHEAYNEQFFGPGTRLTVL.